This T cell receptor beta chain was captured in a study of OX40 agonist ivuxolimab in advanced cancers. On cycle 4 day 1 and cycle 7 day 1, as well as at baseline, blood was sampled. Assay: immunoSEQ multiplex PCR; the TCRdb copy retains only in-frame clones and omits some. The data contain some 68,000 clones, around nine tenths of them singletons. Germline V gives CDR1 GTSNPN, CDR2 SVGIG (reference sequence). The CDR3 sequence is 14 residues long. J lost 2 bases, V lost 8 bases, and 8 bases had no gene match. This clone was seen more than once but under ten times. The target antigen is unknown. General study points: CD8+ T cells showed, on average, more clonal expansion than CD4+ cells. Some of the lowest clonal expansion was seen in partial responders at 0.1-3.0 mg/kg.

Sequencing was performed on CD4+ or CD8+ T cells sorted from blood, taken in a trial of the OX40 agonist ivuxolimab. This chain uses TRBV30 with TRBJ1-3; 8 positions agree with TRBD1. This sequence was found in an adult with an advanced solid tumor such as melanoma, head and neck, liver or kidney cancer. The CDR3 coding sequence is TGTGCCGGCCGCCCCAGGGGGCCTGGAAACACCATATATTTT. It is translated as CAGRPRGPGNTIYF. The complete variable domain, with remaining parts taken from reference TRBV30 and TRBJ1-3, reads SQTIHQWPATLVQPVGSPLSLECTVEGTSNPNLYWYRQAAGRGLQLLFYSVGIGQISSEVPQNLSASRPQDRQFILSSKKLLLSDSGFYLCAGRPRGPGNTIYFGEGSWLTVV.